This T cell receptor beta chain was documented in a study of shared clonotypes between healthy human individuals. Study-wide context: CD4 naive and memory got three plates each, CD8 naive two, CD8 memory one.

Sequenced by immunoSEQ multiplex PCR; TCRdb stores in-frame clones only, minus some. This table holds under 1,100,000 clones, about 75% found once. CDR1 is SNHLY and CDR2 is FYNNEI in the germline V gene. This CDR3 is built from 13 residues. The V segment lost 7 bases and the J segment 5 bases; nucleotides outside the gene matches: 5. The receptor comes from a man aged 18 to 30 in good health. Sequencing input: memory CD4+ T cells sorted from blood. Regarding subset: CD45RA-negative fraction. This rearrangement joins TRBV2 to TRBJ1-2; 9 positions match TRBD1. DNA for the CDR3: TGTGCCAGCAACCGGGACAGGGATTATGGCTACACCTTC. Encoded protein: CASNRDRDYGYTF. The whole variable domain, filled in from reference TRBV2 and TRBJ1-2, reads EPEVTQTPSHQVTQMGQEVILRCVPISNHLYFYWYRQILGQKVEFLVSFYNNEISEKSEIFDDQFSVERPDGSNFTLKIRSTKLEDSAMYFCASNRDRDYGYTFGSGTRLTVV.